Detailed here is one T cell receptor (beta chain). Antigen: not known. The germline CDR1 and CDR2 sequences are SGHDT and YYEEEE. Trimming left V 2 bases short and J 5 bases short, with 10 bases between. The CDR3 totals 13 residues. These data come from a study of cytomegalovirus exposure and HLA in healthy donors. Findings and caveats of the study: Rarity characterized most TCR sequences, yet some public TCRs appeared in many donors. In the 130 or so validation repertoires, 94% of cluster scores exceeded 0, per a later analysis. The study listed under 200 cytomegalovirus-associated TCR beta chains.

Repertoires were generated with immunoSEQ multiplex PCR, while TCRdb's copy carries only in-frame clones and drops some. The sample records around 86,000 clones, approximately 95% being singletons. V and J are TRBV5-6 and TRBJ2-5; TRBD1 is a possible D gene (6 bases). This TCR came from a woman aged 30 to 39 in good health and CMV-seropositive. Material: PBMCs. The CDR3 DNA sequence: TGTGCCAGCAGCTTTGGTCAGGGGGAGACCCAGTACTTC. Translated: CASSFGQGETQYF.